These T cell receptor beta chains were read from a single sample in a study of cytomegalovirus exposure and HLA in healthy donors. Method: immunoSEQ multiplex PCR; TCRdb's copy keeps in-frame clones and lacks some. The table counts under 250,000 clones; roughly 1.1% lies in the top ten. The sample taken for sequencing was PBMCs. Every receptor here comes from a girl aged 2-10 years in good health and CMV-seropositive. Both conserved end residues are part of each CDR3. A D gene is named only where the DNA matches it firmly.

j_call d_call v_call cdr3_aa cdr3_nt
TRBJ1-2 . TRBV6-1 CASSEATRDQKGTGYTF TGTGCCAGCAGTGAAGCGACTAGGGACCAGAAGGGTACTGGCTACACCTTC
TRBJ2-7 TRBD1 TRBV6-1 CASSKRSGTAEQYF TGTGCCAGCAGTAAACGTTCCGGGACAGCCGAGCAGTACTTC
TRBJ1-2 . TRBV7-3 CASSLIGGESSRGYTF TGTGCCAGCAGCTTAATCGGTGGGGAGTCTTCAAGGGGCTACACCTTC
TRBJ2-5 TRBD2 TRBV27 CASTPQGTSASEAQYF TGTGCCAGCACCCCTCAGGGGACTAGCGCTTCAGAAGCCCAGTACTTC
TRBJ2-7 . TRBV5-4 CASTAGPLGAYEQYF TGTGCCAGCACCGCGGGACCGCTGGGGGCCTACGAGCAGTACTTC
TRBJ2-7 . TRBV29-1 CSVSPGSYEQYF TGCAGCGTCTCCCCAGGCTCCTACGAGCAGTACTTC
TRBJ1-4 TRBD1 TRBV29-1 CSVGWTGVGKLFF TGCAGCGTGGGCTGGACAGGGGTCGGAAAACTGTTTTTT
TRBJ2-5 TRBD1 TRBV28 CASCPDRGTQETQYF TGTGCCAGCTGCCCAGACAGGGGGACCCAAGAGACCCAGTACTTC
TRBJ2-1 TRBD2 TRBV27 CASSPRLAGGNNEQFF TGTGCCAGCAGTCCCCGACTAGCGGGAGGAAACAATGAGCAGTTCTTC
TRBJ1-5 . TRBV27 CASSSLGGPQPQHF TGTGCCAGCAGTTCCCTAGGGGGTCCTCAGCCCCAGCATTTT
TRBJ2-3 TRBD2 TRBV7-2 CASSLLGLVMPYF TGTGCCAGCAGCTTACTTGGACTAGTAATGCCGTATTTT
TRBJ1-5 . TRBV27 CASSSHRTGYSNQPQHF TGTGCCAGCAGCTCTCATAGGACGGGATATAGCAATCAGCCCCAGCATTTT
TRBJ2-6 . TRBV18 CASSPGQPRSGANVLTF TGTGCCAGCTCACCAGGACAGCCCCGCTCTGGGGCCAACGTCCTGACTTTC
TRBJ2-1 TRBD2 TRBV5-1 CASSKGLAGGESYNEQFF TGCGCCAGCAGCAAGGGACTAGCGGGAGGAGAATCCTACAATGAGCAGTTCTTC
TRBJ1-4 . TRBV18 CASSPEGGTNEKLFF TGTGCCAGCTCACCTGAAGGGGGAACTAATGAAAAACTGTTTTTT
TRBJ2-1 TRBD1 TRBV7-9 CASSFLMGTGAYNEQFF TGTGCCAGCAGCTTTTTAATGGGGACAGGCGCTTACAATGAGCAGTTCTTC
TRBJ1-5 . TRBV6-1 CASSGSPSNQPQHF TGTGCCAGCTCGGGATCACCTAGCAATCAGCCCCAGCATTTT
TRBJ1-1 . TRBV19 CASSRLPTEGAFF TGTGCCAGTAGTAGACTACCAACGGAGGGAGCTTTCTTT
TRBJ2-5 TRBD2 TRBV5-1 CASSLGTSGETQYF TGCGCCAGCAGCCTGGGGACTAGCGGGGAGACCCAGTACTTC
TRBJ1-1 . TRBV9 CASSPSPHTEAFF TGTGCCAGCAGCCCCTCTCCTCACACTGAAGCTTTCTTT
TRBJ2-5 . TRBV5-1 CASSFGQSQETQYF TGCGCCAGCAGCTTTGGACAGTCCCAAGAGACCCAGTACTTC
TRBJ1-1 TRBD1 TRBV10-3 CAISQTGATEAFF TGTGCCATCAGTCAGACAGGGGCCACTGAAGCTTTCTTT
TRBJ1-2 . TRBV15 CATSRDKVTTAYGYTF TGTGCCACCAGCAGAGATAAGGTGACGACAGCCTATGGCTACACCTTC
TRBJ2-1 TRBD2 TRBV5-1 CASSFFPLERGTYNEQFF TGCGCCAGCAGCTTTTTTCCCCTTGAGCGGGGGACCTACAATGAGCAGTTCTTC
TRBJ1-2 . TRBV28 CATSLGGRGYTF TGTGCCACCTCTTTGGGGGGGCGTGGCTACACCTTC
TRBJ2-7 TRBD1 TRBV6-6 CASGKDGQAYEQYF TGTGCCAGCGGTAAGGATGGACAGGCCTACGAGCAGTACTTC
TRBJ2-1 . TRBV5-4 CASSIEKLDYEQFF TGTGCCAGCAGCATCGAGAAACTAGATTATGAGCAGTTCTTC
TRBJ2-6 . TRBV2 CASSESRGSGANVLTF TGTGCCAGCAGTGAGTCTCGGGGTTCGGGGGCCAACGTCCTGACTTTC
TRBJ1-2 TRBD1 TRBV28 CASSAQGGYGYTF TGTGCCAGCAGTGCTCAGGGGGGCTATGGCTACACCTTC
TRBJ1-3 . TRBV6-1 CASRLGGGNTIYF TGTGCCAGCAGGCTCGGGGGAGGAAACACCATATATTTT
TRBJ1-5 . TRBV6-5 CASSYFQGQPQHF TGTGCCAGCAGTTACTTTCAGGGCCAGCCCCAGCATTTT
TRBJ2-6 . TRBV1 CPQLGRGINRANVLTF TGCCCCCAGTTGGGCAGGGGGATTAATCGAGCCAACGTCCTGACTTTC
TRBJ2-1 TRBD2 TRBV27 CASNPIWSSGRTSPIYEQFF TGTGCCAGCAACCCCATTTGGTCTAGCGGGAGGACCAGTCCCATATATGAGCAGTTCTTC
TRBJ2-7 . TRBV28 CASSTIQGKGEYEQYF TGTGCCAGCAGTACCATCCAGGGAAAAGGAGAGTACGAGCAGTACTTC
TRBJ2-3 TRBD1 TRBV5-1 CASSPARDRDTDTQYF TGCGCCAGCAGCCCGGCTAGGGACAGAGACACAGATACGCAGTATTTT
TRBJ1-2 . TRBV5-1 CASSLGRGYGYTF TGCGCCAGCAGCTTGGGCCGGGGATATGGCTACACCTTC
TRBJ2-2 TRBD2 TRBV13 CASTTRTSANTGELFF TGTGCCAGCACAACCCGGACTAGCGCGAACACCGGGGAGCTGTTTTTT
TRBJ1-1 TRBD1 TRBV7-9 CASSGTGGTEAFF TGTGCCAGCAGCGGCACAGGGGGCACTGAAGCTTTCTTT
TRBJ2-7 . TRBV28 CASSLRTGGGDEQYF TGTGCCAGCAGTCTACGAACAGGGGGAGGGGACGAGCAGTACTTC
TRBJ2-1 . TRBV10-2 CASSDPKVGALSSYNEQFF TGCGCCAGCAGTGACCCGAAAGTGGGAGCGTTAAGCTCCTACAATGAGCAGTTCTTC
TRBJ1-1 . TRBV18 CASSPNWNTEAFF TGTGCCAGCTCACCAAACTGGAACACTGAAGCTTTCTTT